This T cell receptor (beta chain) was documented in a study of shared clonotypes between healthy human individuals. Study-level points and caveats: Depth was large, yet rarefaction showed that sorted-subset sequencing was incomplete.

V shed 5 bases and J 3 bases; nucleotides not matched to a gene: 3. Germline V gene sequence: CDR1 WSHSY, CDR2 SAAADI. The CDR3 runs 15 residues. Turning to this clone: Antigen unknown.

Sequenced by immunoSEQ multiplex PCR; TCRdb stores in-frame clones only, minus some. The repertoire consists of around 1.6 million clones, with approximately 98% occurring once and the leading ten covering about 0.4%. The sample consisted of naive CD4+ T cells sorted from blood. The sample's subset: CD45RA+ positively selected. The chain uses TRBV10-2 and TRBJ2-1; 11 bases line up with TRBD2. The sequence derives from a young man in good health. Here the CDR3 reads CASSPLAGGYNEQFF. The CDR3 DNA follows: TGCGCCAGCAGTCCGCTAGCGGGAGGCTACAATGAGCAGTTCTTC.